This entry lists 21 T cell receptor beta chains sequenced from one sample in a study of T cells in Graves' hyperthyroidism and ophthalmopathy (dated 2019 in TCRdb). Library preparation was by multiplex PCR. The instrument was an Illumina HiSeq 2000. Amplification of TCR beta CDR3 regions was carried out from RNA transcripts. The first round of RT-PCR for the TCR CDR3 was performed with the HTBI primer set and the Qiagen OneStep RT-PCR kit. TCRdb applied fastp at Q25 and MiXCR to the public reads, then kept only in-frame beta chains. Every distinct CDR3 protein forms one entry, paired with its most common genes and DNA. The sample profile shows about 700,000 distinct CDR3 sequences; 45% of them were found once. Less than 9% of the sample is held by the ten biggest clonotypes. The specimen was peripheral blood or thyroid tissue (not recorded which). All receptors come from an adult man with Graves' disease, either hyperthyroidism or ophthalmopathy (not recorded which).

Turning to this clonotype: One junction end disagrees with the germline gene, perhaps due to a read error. The CDR3 region has the DNA TGCAGCGCTAGGCCTACTAGCGGGGGGCGCACAGATACGCAGTATTTT. Protein sequence: CSARPTSGGRTDTQYF. The rearrangement joins TRBV20-1 to TRBJ2-3; 12 bases map to TRBD2. CDR3 length equals 16 residues. Germline CDR1 is DFQATT and CDR2 is SNEGSKA (reference sequence).

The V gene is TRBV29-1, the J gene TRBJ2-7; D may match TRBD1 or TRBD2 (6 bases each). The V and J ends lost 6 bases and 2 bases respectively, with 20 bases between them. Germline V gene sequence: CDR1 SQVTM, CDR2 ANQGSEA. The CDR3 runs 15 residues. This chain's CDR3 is CSVETQGRLTYEQYF. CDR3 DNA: TGCAGCGTCGAGACCCAGGGGAGGTTGACCTACGAGCAGTACTTC.

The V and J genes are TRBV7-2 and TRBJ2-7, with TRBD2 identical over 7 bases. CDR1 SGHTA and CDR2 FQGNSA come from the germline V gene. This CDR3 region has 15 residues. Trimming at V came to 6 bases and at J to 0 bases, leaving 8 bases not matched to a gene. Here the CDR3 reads CASSAGVSGSYEQYF. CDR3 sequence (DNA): TGTGCCAGCAGTGCGGGAGTGAGTGGCTCCTACGAGCAGTACTTC.

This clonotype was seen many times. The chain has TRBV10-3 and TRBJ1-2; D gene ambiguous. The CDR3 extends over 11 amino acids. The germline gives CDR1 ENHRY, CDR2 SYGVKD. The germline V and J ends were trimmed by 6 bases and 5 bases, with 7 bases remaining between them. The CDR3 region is CAIREGYGYTF. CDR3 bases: TGTGCCATCAGAGAGGGTTATGGCTACACCTTC.

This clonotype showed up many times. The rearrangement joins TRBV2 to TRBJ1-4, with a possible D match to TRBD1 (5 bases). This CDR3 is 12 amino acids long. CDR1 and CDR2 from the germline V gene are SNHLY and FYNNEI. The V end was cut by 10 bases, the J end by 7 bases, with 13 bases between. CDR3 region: CAIKDGGEKLFF. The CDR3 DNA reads TGTGCCATAAAGGACGGGGGTGAAAAACTGTTTTTT.

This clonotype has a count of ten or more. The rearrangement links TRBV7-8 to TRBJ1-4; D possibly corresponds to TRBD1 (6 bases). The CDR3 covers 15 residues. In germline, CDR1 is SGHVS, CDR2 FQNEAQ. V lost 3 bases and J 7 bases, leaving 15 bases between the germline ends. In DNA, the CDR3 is TGTGCCAGCAGCTTGGCCACAGGGAGGGGTGAAAAACTGTTTTTT. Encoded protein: CASSLATGRGEKLFF.

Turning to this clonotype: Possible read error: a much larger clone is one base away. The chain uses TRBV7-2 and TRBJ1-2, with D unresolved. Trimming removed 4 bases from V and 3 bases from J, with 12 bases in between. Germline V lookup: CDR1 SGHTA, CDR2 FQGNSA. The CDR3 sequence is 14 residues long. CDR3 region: CASSSPSRDYGYTF. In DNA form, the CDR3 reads TGTGCCAGCAGCTCCCCATCACGGGACTATGGCTACACCTTC. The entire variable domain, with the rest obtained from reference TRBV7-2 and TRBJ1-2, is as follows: GAGVSQSPSNKVTEKGKDVELRCDPISGHTALYWYRQSLGQGLEFLIYFQGNSAPDKSGLPSDRFSAERTGGSVSTLTIQRTQQEDSAVYLCASSSPSRDYGYTFGSGTRLTVV.

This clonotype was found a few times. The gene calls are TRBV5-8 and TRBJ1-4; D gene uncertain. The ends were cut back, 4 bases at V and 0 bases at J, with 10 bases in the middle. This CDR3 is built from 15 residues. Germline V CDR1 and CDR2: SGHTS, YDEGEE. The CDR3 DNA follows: TGTGCCAGCAGCCTGGATAGAACAACTAATGAAAAACTGTTTTTT. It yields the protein CASSLDRTTNEKLFF. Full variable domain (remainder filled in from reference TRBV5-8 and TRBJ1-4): EAGVTQSPTHLIKTRGQQATLRCSPISGHTSVYWYQQALGLGLQFLLWYDEGEERNRGNFPPRFSGRQFPNYSSELNVNALELEDSALYLCASSLDRTTNEKLFFGSGTQLSVL.

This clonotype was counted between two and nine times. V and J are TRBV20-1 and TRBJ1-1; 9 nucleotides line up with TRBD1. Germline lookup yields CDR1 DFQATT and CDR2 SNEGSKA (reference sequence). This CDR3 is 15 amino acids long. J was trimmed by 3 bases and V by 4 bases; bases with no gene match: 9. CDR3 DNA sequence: TGCAGTGCTAAGACCGGGACAGGGATATACACTGAAGCTTTCTTT. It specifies CSAKTGTGIYTEAFF.

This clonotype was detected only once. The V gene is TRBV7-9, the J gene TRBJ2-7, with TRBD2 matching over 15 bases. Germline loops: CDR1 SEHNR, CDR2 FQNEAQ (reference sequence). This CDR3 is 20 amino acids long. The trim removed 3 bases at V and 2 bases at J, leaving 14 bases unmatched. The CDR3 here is CASSFASGLAGGSPAYEQYF. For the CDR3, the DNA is TGTGCCAGCAGCTTTGCCAGCGGACTAGCGGGAGGGTCGCCGGCCTACGAGCAGTACTTC.

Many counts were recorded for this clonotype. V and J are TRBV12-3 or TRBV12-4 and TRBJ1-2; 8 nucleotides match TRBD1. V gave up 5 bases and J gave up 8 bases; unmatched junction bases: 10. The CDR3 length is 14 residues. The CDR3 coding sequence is TGTGCCAGCAGTACTGGAGGGACAGGTCGGGGCTACACCTTC. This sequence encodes CASSTGGTGRGYTF.

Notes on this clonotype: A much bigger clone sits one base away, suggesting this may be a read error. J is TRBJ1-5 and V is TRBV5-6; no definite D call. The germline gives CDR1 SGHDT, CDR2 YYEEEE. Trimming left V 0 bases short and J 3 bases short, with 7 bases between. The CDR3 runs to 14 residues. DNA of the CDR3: TGTGCCAGCAGCTTGGCCGCAACCAATCAGCCCCAGCATTTT. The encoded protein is CASSLAATNQPQHF.

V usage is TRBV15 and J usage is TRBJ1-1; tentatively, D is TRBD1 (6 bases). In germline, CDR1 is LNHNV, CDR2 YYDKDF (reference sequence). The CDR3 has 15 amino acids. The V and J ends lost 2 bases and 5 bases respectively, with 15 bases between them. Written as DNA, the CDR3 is TGTGCCACCAGCAGACTTAAAGGGGGTGGTACTGAAGCTTTCTTT. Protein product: CATSRLKGGGTEAFF. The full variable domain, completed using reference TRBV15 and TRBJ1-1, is DAMVIQNPRYQVTQFGKPVTLSCSQTLNHNVMYWYQQKSSQAPKLLFHYYDKDFNNEADTPDNFQSRRPNTSFCFLDIRSPGLGDTAMYLCATSRLKGGGTEAFFGQGTRLTVV.

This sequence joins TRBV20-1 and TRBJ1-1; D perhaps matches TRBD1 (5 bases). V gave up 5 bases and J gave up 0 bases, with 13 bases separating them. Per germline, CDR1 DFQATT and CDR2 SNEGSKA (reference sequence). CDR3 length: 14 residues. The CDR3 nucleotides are TGCAGTGCTGCCACGGGACTGATGAACACTGAAGCTTTCTTT. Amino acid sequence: CSAATGLMNTEAFF.

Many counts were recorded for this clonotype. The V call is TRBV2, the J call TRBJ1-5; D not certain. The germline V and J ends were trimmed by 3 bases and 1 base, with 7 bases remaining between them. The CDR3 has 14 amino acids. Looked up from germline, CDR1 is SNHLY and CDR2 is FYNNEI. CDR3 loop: CASSDKQSNQPQHF. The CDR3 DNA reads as TGTGCCAGCAGTGATAAGCAGAGCAATCAGCCCCAGCATTTT.

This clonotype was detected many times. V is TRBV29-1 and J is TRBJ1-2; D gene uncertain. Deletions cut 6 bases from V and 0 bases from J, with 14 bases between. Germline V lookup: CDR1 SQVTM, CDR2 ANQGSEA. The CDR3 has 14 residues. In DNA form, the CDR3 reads TGCAGCGTGCCCCTCCCGGGTACTAACTATGGCTACACCTTC. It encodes CSVPLPGTNYGYTF.

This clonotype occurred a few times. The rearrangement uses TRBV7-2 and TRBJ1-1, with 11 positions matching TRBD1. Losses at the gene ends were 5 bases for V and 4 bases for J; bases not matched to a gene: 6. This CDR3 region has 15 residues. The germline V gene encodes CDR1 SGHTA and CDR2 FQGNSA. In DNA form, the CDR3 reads TGTGCCAGCAGCAAGGACAGGGGGCTTTCCACTGAAGCTTTCTTT. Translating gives CASSKDRGLSTEAFF.

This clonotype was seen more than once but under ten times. Here the CDR3 reads CASSLGRVDGYTF. The CDR3 nucleotides are TGTGCCAGCAGCTTAGGGAGAGTTGATGGCTACACCTTC. The chain is built from TRBV7-8 and TRBJ1-2; D is ambiguous. The CDR3 extends over 13 amino acids. V lost 1 base to trimming and J lost 6 bases, with 9 bases between them. CDR1 and CDR2 (germline): SGHVS, FQNEAQ.

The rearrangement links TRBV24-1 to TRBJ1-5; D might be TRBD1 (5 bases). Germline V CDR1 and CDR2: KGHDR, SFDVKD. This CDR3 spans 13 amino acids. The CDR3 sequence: CASLTADNQPQHF. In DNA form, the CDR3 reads TGTGCTAGTTTGACAGCAGACAATCAGCCCCAGCATTTT.

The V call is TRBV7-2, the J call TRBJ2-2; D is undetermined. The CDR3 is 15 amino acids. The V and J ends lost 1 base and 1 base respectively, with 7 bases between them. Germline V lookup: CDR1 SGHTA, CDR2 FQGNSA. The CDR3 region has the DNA TGTGCCAGCAGCTTAGGGTATGGGAACACCGGGGAGCTGTTTTTT. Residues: CASSLGYGNTGELFF.

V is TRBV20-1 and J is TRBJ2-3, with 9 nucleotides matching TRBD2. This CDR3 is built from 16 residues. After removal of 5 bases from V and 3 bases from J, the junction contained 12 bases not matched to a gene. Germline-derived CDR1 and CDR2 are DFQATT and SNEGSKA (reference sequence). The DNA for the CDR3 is TGCAGTGCTGGGAGGATGACTAGCGGCTTAACAGATACGCAGTATTTT. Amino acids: CSAGRMTSGLTDTQYF.